A selection of T cell receptor beta chains follows, all from one sample in a study of somatic mutations in cytotoxic T cells in rheumatoid arthritis. The data were produced by immunoSEQ multiplex PCR, yet TCRdb's version contains in-frame clones alone and is incomplete. Of 15,000 or so clones listed, 70% to 85% are singletons. Sequencing was carried out using CD8+ T cells sorted from blood. The origin of the receptors is an adult with rheumatoid arthritis. CDR3s include the opening cysteine and the closing phenylalanine or tryptophan. The D gene is left open where the match is weak. Size is omitted from some rows. Given values are once, few, many or a class for expanded clones.

d_gene	abundance	v_gene	j_gene	CDR3nt	CDR3aa
TRBD1	NA	TRBV28	TRBJ2-1	TGTGCCATCTCCGGGACAGACAATGAGCAGTTCTTC	CAISGTDNEQFF
NA	NA	TRBV27	TRBJ2-7	TGTGCCAGCAGTTTAAGTACAGATGTAGCCTACGAGCAGTACTTC	CASSLSTDVAYEQYF
NA	NA	TRBV6-5	TRBJ1-6	TGTGCCAGCAGTTACGGGGTCAATTCACCCCTCCACTTT	CASSYGVNSPLHF
NA	NA	TRBV4-1	TRBJ1-2	TGCGCCAGCAGCCAAGAGTCCCAGTTCTATGGCTACACCTTC	CASSQESQFYGYTF
NA	NA	TRBV7-9	TRBJ1-1	TGTGCCAGCAGCTCAAGCAGGGAGAACACTGAAGCTTTCTTT	CASSSSRENTEAFF
TRBD1	NA	TRBV18	TRBJ2-3	TGTGCCAGCTCCTGGGACAGGGCGACAGATACGCAGTATTTT	CASSWDRATDTQYF
NA	NA	TRBV29-1	TRBJ2-7	TGCAGCGTTGAAGTGAGGGATTACGAGCAGTACTTC	CSVEVRDYEQYF
NA	NA	TRBV4-1	TRBJ2-3	TGCGCCAGCAGCCAGGAAGGGGTTCCTACGCAGTATTTT	CASSQEGVPTQYF
NA	NA	TRBV7-9	TRBJ1-6	TGTGCCAGCAGCTTACTGTCGGTTAATTCACCCCTCCACTTT	CASSLLSVNSPLHF
TRBD1	NA	TRBV5-4	TRBJ1-6	TGTGCCGGCACGACCAGAGGGACAGGGGATTCACCCCTCCACTTT	CAGTTRGTGDSPLHF
NA	NA	TRBV2	TRBJ2-7	TGTGCCAGCAGTCCCACAGGGAGCTCCTACGAGCAGTACTTC	CASSPTGSSYEQYF
NA	NA	TRBV5-5	TRBJ2-3	TGTGCCAGCAGCACTCGACGGCCAGATACGCAGTATTTT	CASSTRRPDTQYF
NA	NA	TRBV5-1	TRBJ1-3	TGCGCCAGCAGCTTGGGCCTCGGGACTGTTGGAAACACCATATATTTT	CASSLGLGTVGNTIYF
TRBD2	NA	TRBV28	TRBJ2-1	TGTGCCAGCAGTTGGGCCCTCGGGCGGGGGGACCCCAATGAGCAGTTCTTC	CASSWALGRGDPNEQFF
NA	NA	TRBV13	TRBJ2-7	TGTGCCAGCAGCCCCAGGGGTTTACCCTACGAGCAGTACTTC	CASSPRGLPYEQYF
NA	NA	TRBV7-9	TRBJ1-2	TGTGCCAGCAGCCCCGGACAGCTCTATGGCTACACCTTC	CASSPGQLYGYTF
TRBD1	few	TRBV7-9	TRBJ1-6	TGTGCCAGCAGCCAGACAGGGTCTGGCTCACCCCTCCACTTT	CASSQTGSGSPLHF
NA	NA	TRBV11-2	TRBJ2-1	TGTGCCAGCAGCCCGGGGGTTAAGCAGTTCTTC	CASSPGVKQFF
NA	once	TRBV7-9	TRBJ2-1	TGTGCCAGCAGCCGAGGGGGGAATGAGCAGTTCTTC	CASSRGGNEQFF
NA	few	TRBV4-1	TRBJ2-2	TGCGCCAGCAGCCAAGAGGAAGGTGGTTCCGGGGAGCTGTTTTTT	CASSQEEGGSGELFF
NA	NA	TRBV27	TRBJ2-5	TGTGCCAGCAGCCGCGGCAAGCCCCAAGAGACCCAGTACTTC	CASSRGKPQETQYF
NA	NA	TRBV27	TRBJ2-1	TGTGCCAGCAGTTTAGGGGGCGGGGGCAATGAGCAGTTCTTC	CASSLGGGGNEQFF
NA	NA	TRBV19	TRBJ2-4	TGTGCCAGTAGTATTGGTGCCAAAAACATTCAGTACTTC	CASSIGAKNIQYF
NA	NA	TRBV4-1	TRBJ2-3	TGCGCCAGCAGCCGGGAAGACAGCACAGATACGCAGTATTTT	CASSREDSTDTQYF
NA	NA	TRBV19	TRBJ1-6	TGTGCCAGTAGTATAGCGGCCCGTGGGGTTAATTCACCCCTCCACTTT	CASSIAARGVNSPLHF
TRBD1	NA	TRBV7-6	TRBJ1-2	TGTGCCAGCAGCTTAGCCGCTCGACAGGGGTTAGGCGGCTACACCTTC	CASSLAARQGLGGYTF